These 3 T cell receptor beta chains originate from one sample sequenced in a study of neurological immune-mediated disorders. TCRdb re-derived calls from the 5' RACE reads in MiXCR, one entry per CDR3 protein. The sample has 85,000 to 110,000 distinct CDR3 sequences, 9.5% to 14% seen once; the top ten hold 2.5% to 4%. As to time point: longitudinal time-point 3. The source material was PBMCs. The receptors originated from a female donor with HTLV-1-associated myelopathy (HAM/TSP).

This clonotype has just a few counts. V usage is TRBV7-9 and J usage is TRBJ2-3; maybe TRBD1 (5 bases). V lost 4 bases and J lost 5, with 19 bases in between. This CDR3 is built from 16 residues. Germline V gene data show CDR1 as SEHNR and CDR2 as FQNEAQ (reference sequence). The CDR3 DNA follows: TGTGCCAGCAGCTCCCCCCGACAGTCCATTCAAGATACGCAGTATTTT. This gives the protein CASSSPRQSIQDTQYF.

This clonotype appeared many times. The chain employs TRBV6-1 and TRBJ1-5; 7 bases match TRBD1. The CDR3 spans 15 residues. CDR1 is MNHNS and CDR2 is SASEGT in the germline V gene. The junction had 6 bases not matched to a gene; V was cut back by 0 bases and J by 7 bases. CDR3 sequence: CASSEAGQVGQPQHF. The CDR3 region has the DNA TGTGCCAGCAGTGAAGCAGGACAGGTCGGGCAGCCCCAGCATTTT.

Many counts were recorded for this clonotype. The DNA for the CDR3 is TGTGCCAGCAGTTTATTTAGCGGGAGGGGGCAAGAGACCCAGTACTTC. Translated: CASSLFSGRGQETQYF. The chain carries TRBV28 and TRBJ2-5; 11 bases match TRBD2. The germline V gene encodes CDR1 MDHEN and CDR2 SYDVKM. This CDR3 has 16 residues. V dropped 1 base and J dropped 2; count of bases not matched to a gene: 3. Based on the CDR3 plus reference TRBV28 and TRBJ2-5, the full variable domain is DVKVTQSSRYLVKRTGEKVFLECVQDMDHENMFWYRQDPGLGLRLIYFSYDVKMKEKGDIPEGYSVSREKKERFSLILESASTNQTSMYLCASSLFSGRGQETQYFGPGTRLLVL.